This is a list of T cell receptor beta chains from one sample in a study of blood T cell repertoires in COVID-19. The assay was immunoSEQ multiplex PCR, and TCRdb's table has in-frame clones only and misses some. Of about 220,000 clones in the sample, roughly 80% were seen once. The specimen sequenced was peripheral blood. The receptor source for this set is a woman aged 60 to 75 who had recovered from COVID-19. CDR3s include the opening cysteine and the closing phenylalanine or tryptophan. The D gene is left open where the match is weak. Size is omitted from some rows. Given values are once, few, many or a class for expanded clones.

abundance	v_gene	d_gene	j_gene	CDR3nt	CDR3aa
few	TRBV9	.	TRBJ1-1	TGTGCCAGCAGCGTAGCCCCTATGAACACTGAAGCTTTCTTT	CASSVAPMNTEAFF
.	TRBV11-3	.	TRBJ2-5	TGTGCCAGCAGCCTAGGGCGGGGCGACCAAGAGACCCAGTACTTC	CASSLGRGDQETQYF
.	TRBV18	.	TRBJ1-2	TGTGCCAGCTCACCGGACAGAGCCTATGGCTACACCTTC	CASSPDRAYGYTF
.	TRBV3-1/TRBV3-2	.	TRBJ2-7	TGTGCCAGCAGACGGTCATTATACCCGGGAAACTACGAGCAGTACTTC	CASRRSLYPGNYEQYF
.	TRBV11-2	.	TRBJ1-5	TGTGCCAGCAGCTCGCGGGTGAATCAGCCCCAGCATTTT	CASSSRVNQPQHF
.	TRBV6-2/TRBV6-3	.	TRBJ1-5	TGTGCCAGCAGCACCCATGCAGTGGGCAATCAGCCCCAGCATTTT	CASSTHAVGNQPQHF
.	TRBV6-2/TRBV6-3	.	TRBJ2-7	TGTGCCAGCAGTTACCTCTACGAGCAGTACTTC	CASSYLYEQYF
.	TRBV18	TRBD1	TRBJ2-1	TGTGCCAGCTCACCGTTACCGGGACAGGGCCACAATGAGCAGTTCTTC	CASSPLPGQGHNEQFF
.	TRBV9	TRBD1	TRBJ1-4	TGTGCCAGCAGCGAGGGGGTTACAGGGGGCAACTCACGGGGAAAACTGTTTTTT	CASSEGVTGGNSRGKLFF
.	TRBV7-7	.	TRBJ2-5	TGTGCTAGCAGTCCCGGGATACAAGAGACCCAGTACTTC	CASSPGIQETQYF
.	TRBV29-1	.	TRBJ1-1	TGCAGCGCTGTTGACAGGAGGTTCGAATCTTTCTTT	CSAVDRRFESFF
.	TRBV5-6	TRBD2	TRBJ2-3	TGTGCCAGCAGCACTGCGGGGGGTAGCACAGATACGCAGTATTTT	CASSTAGGSTDTQYF
.	TRBV21-1	.	TRBJ1-2	TGTGCCAGCAGCAAAGCCGGGGAGGTAGACTATGGCTACACCTTC	CASSKAGEVDYGYTF
.	TRBV7-9	TRBD1	TRBJ2-1	TGTGCCAGCAGAAAGCCCGGGACAGACAATGAGCAGTTCTTC	CASRKPGTDNEQFF
.	TRBV6-4	TRBD1	TRBJ2-3	TGTGCCAGCAGTGACGGGACAGGGGGCGCGGATACGCAGTATTTT	CASSDGTGGADTQYF
.	TRBV5-1	TRBD1	TRBJ2-1	TGCGCCAGCAGCTCGGGGGTGTACGCAGGGGGCTTGAATGAGCAGTTCTTC	CASSSGVYAGGLNEQFF
.	TRBV7-9	.	TRBJ2-2	TGTGCCAGCAGCTTAGCGAGGGTTTCGGGGGAGCTGTTTTTT	CASSLARVSGELFF
once	TRBV5-4	TRBD1	TRBJ1-1	TGTGCCAGCAGCCTCCCGGGACAGGACACTGAAGCTTTCTTT	CASSLPGQDTEAFF
.	TRBV29-1	TRBD1	TRBJ1-4	TGCAGCGTTGGTGAGGGGGCGTATGCAACTAATGAAAAACTGTTTTTT	CSVGEGAYATNEKLFF
.	TRBV2	.	TRBJ1-1	TGTGCCAGCAGTGTGGCCAGGGACACTGAAGCTTTCTTT	CASSVARDTEAFF
.	TRBV25-1	TRBD1	TRBJ2-2	TGTGCCAGCAGCGCCTTGGCGGGACAGGCTAACACCGGGGAGCTGTTTTTT	CASSALAGQANTGELFF
.	TRBV5-6	TRBD1	TRBJ1-1	TGTGCCAGCAGCCCAGGACAGGGGAGGAACACTGAAGCTTTCTTT	CASSPGQGRNTEAFF
.	TRBV18	TRBD2	TRBJ2-3	TGTGCCAGCTCACCTCCCGGGACTAGCGCTAGAGATACGCAGTATTTT	CASSPPGTSARDTQYF
.	TRBV30	.	TRBJ2-2	TGTGCCTGGAGTGTAGGGAGGCACGGGGAGCTGTTTTTT	CAWSVGRHGELFF
.	TRBV12-5	.	TRBJ2-3	TGTGCTAGTGGTTTAGACATTCAGGGGCAGTATTTT	CASGLDIQGQYF
.	TRBV5-4	.	TRBJ1-2	TGTGCCAGCAGCTTAGGACAGAAACTACTCTATGGCTACACCTTC	CASSLGQKLLYGYTF
.	TRBV18	.	TRBJ1-1	TGTGCCAGCTCACCCCCGGCAGGGAACACTGAAGCTTTCTTT	CASSPPAGNTEAFF
.	TRBV20-1	.	TRBJ2-1	TGCAGTGGACTCCGCAATGAGCAGTTCTTC	CSGLRNEQFF
.	TRBV27	TRBD1	TRBJ1-2	TGTGCCAGCAGGGCCTCCTGGGACAGGGCAAACTATGGCTACACCTTC	CASRASWDRANYGYTF
.	TRBV11-3	TRBD2	TRBJ2-7	TGTGCCAGCAGCTTAGCGGGGGGCTCCTACGAGCAGTACTTC	CASSLAGGSYEQYF
.	TRBV4-1	TRBD1	TRBJ1-2	TGCGCCAGCAGCCCCTCGCAAACAGGGGTAGTAAACTATGGCTACACCTTC	CASSPSQTGVVNYGYTF
.	TRBV2	.	TRBJ1-2	TGTGCCAGCAGGGAAACCGGGACAAGCCTCTATGGCTACACCTTC	CASRETGTSLYGYTF
once	TRBV4-1	TRBD1	TRBJ2-7	TGCGCCAGCAGCCTCGGGACAGGGGCGGTCGAGCAGTACTTC	CASSLGTGAVEQYF
once	TRBV10-3	.	TRBJ2-7	TGTGCCATCAGTGAGTTAGACACCGAGAGCTCCTACGAGCAGTACTTC	CAISELDTESSYEQYF
.	TRBV7-9	.	TRBJ2-3	TGTGCCAGCAGCCAGAGGAGTCAGGGAACAGATACGCAGTATTTT	CASSQRSQGTDTQYF
.	TRBV6-5	.	TRBJ1-6	TGTGCCAGCAGTTTCGCCTACAGGGTAGGGAATTCACCCCTCCACTTT	CASSFAYRVGNSPLHF
.	TRBV10-3	TRBD1	TRBJ2-7	TGTGCCACTGGGGGACAGTCAGCCTACGAGCAGTACTTC	CATGGQSAYEQYF
once	TRBV6-5	.	TRBJ2-5	TGTGCCAGCAGCCTGGACTATCAGGTTCGGGCCCAGTACTTC	CASSLDYQVRAQYF
.	TRBV6-4	.	TRBJ1-4	TGTGCCAGCAGTGAGGAAGGGGGTGAAAAACTGTTTTTT	CASSEEGGEKLFF
few	TRBV6-5	.	TRBJ2-7	TGTGCCAGCAGTTATCTTGAGTCCGGAGACTACGAGCAGTACTTC	CASSYLESGDYEQYF
few	TRBV6-5	.	TRBJ1-6	TGTGCCAGCAGATACGACAGCTATTCACCCCTCCACTTT	CASRYDSYSPLHF
.	TRBV5-1	.	TRBJ1-1	TGCGCCAGCAGCACTAGGACGGGAACCCCCACTGAAGCTTTCTTT	CASSTRTGTPTEAFF
.	TRBV2	.	TRBJ2-5	TGTGCCACCAACCCAGGGGACCAAGAGACCCAGTACTTC	CATNPGDQETQYF
.	TRBV30	.	TRBJ2-6	TGTGCCTGGAGTGTACTCTGGGGCAGGGTAAACTCTGGGGCCAACGTCCTGACTTTC	CAWSVLWGRVNSGANVLTF
.	TRBV7-9	TRBD1	TRBJ1-1	TGTGCCAGCAGCCCCTGGGACAGGGTGACTGAAGCTTTCTTT	CASSPWDRVTEAFF